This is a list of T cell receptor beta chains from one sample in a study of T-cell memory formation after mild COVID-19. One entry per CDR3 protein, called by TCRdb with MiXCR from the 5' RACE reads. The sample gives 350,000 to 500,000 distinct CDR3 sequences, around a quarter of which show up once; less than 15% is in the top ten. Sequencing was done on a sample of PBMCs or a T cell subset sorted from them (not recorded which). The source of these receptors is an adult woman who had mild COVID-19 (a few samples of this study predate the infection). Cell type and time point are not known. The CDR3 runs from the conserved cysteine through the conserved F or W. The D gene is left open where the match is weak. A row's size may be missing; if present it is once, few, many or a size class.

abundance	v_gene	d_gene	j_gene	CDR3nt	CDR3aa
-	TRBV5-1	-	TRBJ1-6	TGCGCCAGCAGCTCGGACAGAAGATATAATTCACCCCTCCACTTT	CASSSDRRYNSPLHF
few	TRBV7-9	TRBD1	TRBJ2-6	TGTGCCAGCAGCACATCAGGGGGCTCTGGAGCCAACGTCCTGACTTTC	CASSTSGGSGANVLTF
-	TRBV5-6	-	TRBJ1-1	TGTGCCAGCGGATTAGCCACTGAAGCTTTCTTT	CASGLATEAFF
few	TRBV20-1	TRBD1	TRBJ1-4	TGCAGTGCTAGTTCAGGGGGCGATGAAAAACTGTTTTTT	CSASSGGDEKLFF
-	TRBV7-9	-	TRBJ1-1	TGTGCCAGCAGTCGGATCGAGAACACTGAAGCTTTCTTT	CASSRIENTEAFF
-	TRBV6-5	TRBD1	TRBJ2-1	TGTGCCAGCAGCCAAACCCTGACAGGGGGAAGGGAGCAGTTCTTC	CASSQTLTGGREQFF
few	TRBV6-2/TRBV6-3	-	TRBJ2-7	TGTGCCAGCAGTTACTTCCAAACCCCTTACTACGAGCAGTACTTC	CASSYFQTPYYEQYF
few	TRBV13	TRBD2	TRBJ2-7	TGTGCCAGCAGTACGGGGACTAGCGGCCAGTCCTTATTATTC	CASSTGTSGQSLLF
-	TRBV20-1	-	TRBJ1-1	TGCAGTGCTAAGATCTTGGGAATCCCATCAAGGACTGAAGCTTTCTTT	CSAKILGIPSRTEAFF
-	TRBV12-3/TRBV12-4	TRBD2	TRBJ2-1	TGTGCCAGCAGTTTACTTCTGGATAGTAGCGGGGTGCAGCAGTTCTTC	CASSLLLDSSGVQQFF
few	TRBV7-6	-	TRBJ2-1	TGTGCCAGCAGTCCCAGGGTGGGAGCGACCATGGGGAATGAGCAGTTCTTC	CASSPRVGATMGNEQFF
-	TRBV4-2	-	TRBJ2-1	TGTGCCAGCAGCCAAGATGCCCCTCGCCAGTTCTTC	CASSQDAPRQFF
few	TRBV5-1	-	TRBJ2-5	TGCGCCAGCAATCACGCCTCCCGGGAGACCCAGTACTTC	CASNHASRETQYF
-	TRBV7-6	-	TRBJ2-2	TGTGCCAGCAGCTTAGGGGGATGGGACACCGGGGAGCTGTTTTTT	CASSLGGWDTGELFF
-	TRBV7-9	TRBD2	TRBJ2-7	TGTGCCAGCAGCTATAGCGGGAAGGACTACGAGCAGTACTTC	CASSYSGKDYEQYF
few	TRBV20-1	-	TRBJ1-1	TGCAGTGCTAGGACAGGCCTGAACACTGAAGCTTTCTTT	CSARTGLNTEAFF
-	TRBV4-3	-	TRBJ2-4	TGCGCCAGCAGCCAAGATGCAGGAGCCCTAGCCAAAAACATTCAGTACTTC	CASSQDAGALAKNIQYF
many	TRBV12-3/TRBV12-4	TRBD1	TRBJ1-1	TGTGCCAGCAGTCCTACAGGGGATCGGGGCACTGAAGCTTTCTTT	CASSPTGDRGTEAFF
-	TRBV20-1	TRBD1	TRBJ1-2	TGCAGTGCGGACTCACAGGGGGCAGGCTATGGCTACACCTTC	CSADSQGAGYGYTF
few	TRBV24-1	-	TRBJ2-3	TGTGCCACCAGTGATCCAAAGACAGCTAGCACAGATACGCAGTATTTT	CATSDPKTASTDTQYF
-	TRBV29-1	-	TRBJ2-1	TGCAGCGTTGAAATGGACAGAAGGAATGAGCAGTTCTTC	CSVEMDRRNEQFF
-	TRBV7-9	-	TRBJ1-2	TGTGCCAGCAGCTTAGCGCCACGGACAACTAACTATGGCTACACCTTC	CASSLAPRTTNYGYTF
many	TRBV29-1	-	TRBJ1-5	TGCAGCGTTGCGGAAGGGTTCTTAGGCAATCAGCCCCAGCATTTT	CSVAEGFLGNQPQHF
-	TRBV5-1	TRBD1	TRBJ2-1	TGCGCCAGCAGCGCGGGACAGGGGATACACAATGAGCAGTTCTTC	CASSAGQGIHNEQFF
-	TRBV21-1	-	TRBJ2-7	TGTGCCAGCAGTCTGCGGGACGCCAAAACCTACGAGCAGTACTTC	CASSLRDAKTYEQYF
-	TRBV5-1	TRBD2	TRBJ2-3	TGCGCCAGCAGCTTGTTAAGCGGGGGGTCCACAGATACGCAGTATTTT	CASSLLSGGSTDTQYF
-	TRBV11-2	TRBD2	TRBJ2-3	TGTGCCAGCAGCTTCCCGGGAGGAACAGATACGCAGTATTTT	CASSFPGGTDTQYF
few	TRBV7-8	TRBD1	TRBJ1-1	TGTGCCAGCAGCTGGGGACAGGTTAACACTGAAGCTTTCTTT	CASSWGQVNTEAFF
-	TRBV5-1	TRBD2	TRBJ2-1	TGCGCCAGCAGCTTTCAGAGGGCGAGGGCTAGCGGGATCAGAAATGAGCAGTTCTTC	CASSFQRARASGIRNEQFF
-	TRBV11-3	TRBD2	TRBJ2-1	TGTGCCAGCAGCTTAGAGTGGCTTAGCGGGAGCCCTCATTCCAATGAGCAGTTCTTC	CASSLEWLSGSPHSNEQFF
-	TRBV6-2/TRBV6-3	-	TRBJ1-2	TGTGCCAGCAGCCCTTCACTCGGGGGCTACACCTTC	CASSPSLGGYTF